One and the same sample provided the 6 T cell receptor beta chains below, sequenced in a study of beta chain features in type 1 diabetes. Expressed TCRB transcripts were sequenced after all isolated RNA was converted to cDNA. Profiled with immunoSEQ multiplex PCR; TCRdb holds only in-frame clones, not every one. The table includes fewer than 500,000 clones, more than 11% detected once. The sequenced sample was naive CD4+ T cells from blood. These receptors were taken from a man younger than 40 in good health.

This clone appeared a few times. V gene TRBV30 combines with J gene TRBJ2-3; D unclear. Germline V gene data show CDR1 as GTSNPN and CDR2 as SVGIG (reference sequence). The V end was cut by 0 bases, the J end by 3 bases, with 7 bases between. CDR3 length: 13 amino acids. In DNA form, the CDR3 reads TGTGCCTGGAGTGTCGGTGATACAGATACGCAGTATTTT. It is translated as CAWSVGDTDTQYF.

The J gene is TRBJ1-1, the V gene TRBV7-2; unclear D gene. This CDR3 spans 14 amino acids. CDR1 and CDR2 (germline): SGHTA, FQGNSA. V gave up 0 bases and J gave up 10 bases, with 15 bases separating them. For the CDR3, the DNA is TGTGCCAGCAGCTTAGCGTTGTTGGCATTCACAGCTTTCTTT. This codes for CASSLALLAFTAFF. The whole variable domain, filled in from reference TRBV7-2 and TRBJ1-1, reads GAGVSQSPSNKVTEKGKDVELRCDPISGHTALYWYRQSLGQGLEFLIYFQGNSAPDKSGLPSDRFSAERTGGSVSTLTIQRTQQEDSAVYLCASSLALLAFTAFFGQGTRLTVV.

The chain is built from TRBV7-2 and TRBJ2-7; D uncertain. Trimming shortened V by 5 bases and J by 3 bases, and 8 bases separated the two germline ends. In germline, CDR1 is SGHTA, CDR2 FQGNSA. CDR3 size: 12 residues. The CDR3 DNA is TGTGCCAGCAGCGCAGCGTTCTACGAGCAGTACTTC. Its translation: CASSAAFYEQYF.

The V call is TRBV5-4, the J call TRBJ2-1; D is ambiguous. The V gene lost 10 bases and the J gene lost 3 bases, with 8 bases spanning the gap. The CDR3 is 11 amino acids. CDR1 and CDR2 (germline): SGHNT, YYREEE (reference sequence). The CDR3 region is CAHGDYNEQFF. The CDR3, as DNA: TGTGCCCATGGCGACTACAATGAGCAGTTCTTC.

The sample holds a few counts of this clone. The gene calls are TRBV30 and TRBJ2-6; TRBD2 might be the D (6 bases). V lost 0 bases to trimming and J lost 1 base, with 10 bases between them. The CDR3 sequence is 16 residues long. Germline CDR1 GTSNPN, CDR2 SVGIG (reference sequence). The DNA of the CDR3 is TGTGCCTGGAGTGTACGGGGGTGGTCTGGGGCCAACGTCCTGACTTTC. Translating it yields CAWSVRGWSGANVLTF.

This chain joins TRBV7-2 and TRBJ2-5, with 9 positions matching TRBD2. Germline assignment: CDR1 SGHTA and CDR2 FQGNSA. The V and J ends lost 4 bases and 5 bases, in that order; junction bases with no gene match: 11. This CDR3 has 16 amino acids. CDR3 sequence reads: CASSYRRSGRSETQYF. In DNA form, the CDR3 reads TGTGCCAGCAGCTATCGGCGTAGCGGGAGATCGGAGACCCAGTACTTC.